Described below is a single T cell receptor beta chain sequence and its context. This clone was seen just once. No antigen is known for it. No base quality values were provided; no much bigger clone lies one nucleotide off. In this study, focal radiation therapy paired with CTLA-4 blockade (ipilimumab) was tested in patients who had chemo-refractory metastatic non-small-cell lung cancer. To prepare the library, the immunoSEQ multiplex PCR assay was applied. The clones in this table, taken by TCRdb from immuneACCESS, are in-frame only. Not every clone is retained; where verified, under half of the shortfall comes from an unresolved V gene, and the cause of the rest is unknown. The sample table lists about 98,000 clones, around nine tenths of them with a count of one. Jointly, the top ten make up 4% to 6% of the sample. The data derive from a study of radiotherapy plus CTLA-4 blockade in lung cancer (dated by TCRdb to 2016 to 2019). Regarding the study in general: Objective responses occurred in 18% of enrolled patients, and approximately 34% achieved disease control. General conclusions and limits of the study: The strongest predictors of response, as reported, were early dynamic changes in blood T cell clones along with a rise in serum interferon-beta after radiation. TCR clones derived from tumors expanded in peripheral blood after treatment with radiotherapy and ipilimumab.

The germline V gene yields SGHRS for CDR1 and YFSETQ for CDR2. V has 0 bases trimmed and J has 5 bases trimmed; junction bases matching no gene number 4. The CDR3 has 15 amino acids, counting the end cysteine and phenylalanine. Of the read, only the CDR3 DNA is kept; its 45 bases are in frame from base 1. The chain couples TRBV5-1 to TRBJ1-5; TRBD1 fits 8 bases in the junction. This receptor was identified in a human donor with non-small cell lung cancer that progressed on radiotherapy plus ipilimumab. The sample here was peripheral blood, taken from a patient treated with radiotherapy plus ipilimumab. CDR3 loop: CASSLATGGDQPQHF. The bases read TGCGCCAGCAGCTTGGCCACAGGGGGGGATCAGCCCCAGCATTTT.